The present T cell receptor (beta chain) was sequenced within a study of blood T cell repertoires in COVID-19. Overall study: Samples taken during acute and convalescent COVID-19 were collected in the United States, Italy and Spain. T cells, B-cell-depleted T cells, or PBMCs supplied cDNA or gDNA.

Original handling: By means of reference gene primer amplification, nucleated cell counts were estimated. The data were produced by immunoSEQ multiplex PCR, yet TCRdb's version contains in-frame clones alone and is incomplete. The DNA gave D and trimming, while V, J and clone size come from that table. The repertoire holds 200,000 or so clones, with approximately 85% as singletons. This CDR3 has 14 residues. The V end was cut by 0 bases, the J end by 0 bases, with 3 bases between. CDR1 and CDR2 from the germline V gene are SGHRS and YFSETQ. The rearrangement joins TRBV5-1 to TRBJ1-4, with D unresolved. This TCR was recovered from a man in his sixties with acute or convalescent COVID-19. Specimen: peripheral blood. CDR3 amino acids: CASSLGPTNEKLFF. CDR3 DNA: TGCGCCAGCAGCTTGGGGCCAACTAATGAAAAACTGTTTTTT.